These T cell receptor beta chains were read from a single sample in a study of blood T cell repertoires in COVID-19. The protocol was immunoSEQ multiplex PCR, while the TCRdb copy is restricted to in-frame clones and leaves out a portion. The data show hundreds of thousands of clones, more than 80% seen once. Source material: PBMCs or T cells enriched from blood (not recorded which). The receptors originated from a man in his thirties or forties who had recovered from COVID-19. Each CDR3 is given with its conserved first and last residue. Clone size is stated in some rows and not others, as once, few, many or a class when expanded.

V,J,size,CDR3
TRBV11-1,TRBJ1-3,.,CASSSGTGGNTIYF
TRBV7-2,TRBJ2-1,few,CASNLLARNEQFF
TRBV2,TRBJ2-7,.,CASTFGTEGYEQYF
TRBV19,TRBJ1-1,.,CASSIDAEDRAFF
TRBV21-1,TRBJ1-6,.,CARPGRPVGNSPLHF
TRBV7-2,TRBJ1-1,few,CASSLLRQNTEAFF
TRBV5-4,TRBJ2-7,.,CASRDGVGEWEYF
TRBV4-1,TRBJ2-1,.,CASSQMTSGGGEQFF
TRBV9,TRBJ2-1,.,CASSVRDSYNEQFF
TRBV24-1,TRBJ2-1,.,CATSAGAGVYNEQFF
TRBV9,TRBJ1-6,.,CASSLRTVNSPLHF
TRBV30,TRBJ1-5,.,CAWSGGQGVQPQHF
TRBV28,TRBJ2-7,once,CAILGDSGSSYEQYF
TRBV5-1,TRBJ1-1,.,CASSRGTTNTEAFF
TRBV7-9,TRBJ1-2,.,CASSRMGTESNYGYTF
TRBV29-1,TRBJ2-2,.,CSAGLNTGELFF
TRBV3-1/TRBV3-2,TRBJ1-2,.,CASSQEGVGGYTF
TRBV27,TRBJ2-3,once,CASSLFQGSTDTQYF
TRBV27,TRBJ2-1,.,CASFGQGNSGEQFF
TRBV19,TRBJ2-2,.,CASSTGRNTGELFF
TRBV19,TRBJ2-5,once,CASTSLGTGGQETQYF
TRBV29-1,TRBJ1-2,.,CSVGWTGVSNYGYTF
TRBV19,TRBJ1-1,.,CASSIQGGTEAFF
TRBV28,TRBJ1-2,.,CASSLDRGGFNYGYTF
TRBV2,TRBJ1-5,.,CASSEARGQLNQPQHF
TRBV29-1,TRBJ1-4,few,CSVRRGGEKLFF
TRBV5-5,TRBJ2-5,once,CASSSGTGVQETQYF
TRBV7-2,TRBJ2-1,.,CASSFLAGQQFF
TRBV7-9,TRBJ1-6,.,CASSAPGPRPDTGQSPLHF
TRBV27,TRBJ1-5,.,CASSLDGDNQPQHF
TRBV23-1,TRBJ2-1,.,CASRDRDRRNEQFF
TRBV6-5,TRBJ2-2,.,CASSRQRGNTGELFF
TRBV28,TRBJ2-3,.,CASSPPAGGGSTDTQYF
TRBV4-1,TRBJ2-7,.,CASSQLAETTYEQYF
TRBV5-6,TRBJ1-2,.,CASSQGQGGGYTF
TRBV10-3,TRBJ2-7,.,CAISEVGSEQYF
TRBV28,TRBJ1-5,few,CASSPPGRPQHF
TRBV30,TRBJ2-4,.,CAWSGPENIQYF
TRBV28,TRBJ1-5,.,CAGGGGNQPQHF
TRBV19,TRBJ2-7,.,CASTRTSGVYEQYF
TRBV6-5,TRBJ2-3,.,CASSSPGAGTQYF
TRBV29-1,TRBJ2-7,.,CSVRQASYEQYF
TRBV18,TRBJ2-7,.,CASSPRDTDYERYF
TRBV10-2,TRBJ2-1,.,CATGTSGLYNEQFF
TRBV19,TRBJ2-5,.,CASSSHGRGGEAQYF
TRBV5-1,TRBJ1-1,.,CASSLVVRGTEAFF
TRBV28,TRBJ1-3,many,CASTPPPGNSGNTIYF
TRBV7-9,TRBJ1-2,.,CASSVGQGFYGYTF
TRBV7-8,TRBJ2-1,.,CASSRRDRSYNEQFF
TRBV7-9,TRBJ1-6,.,CASSSRTGSSYNSPLHF
TRBV2,TRBJ1-2,.,CASSGGQGLIGYGYTF